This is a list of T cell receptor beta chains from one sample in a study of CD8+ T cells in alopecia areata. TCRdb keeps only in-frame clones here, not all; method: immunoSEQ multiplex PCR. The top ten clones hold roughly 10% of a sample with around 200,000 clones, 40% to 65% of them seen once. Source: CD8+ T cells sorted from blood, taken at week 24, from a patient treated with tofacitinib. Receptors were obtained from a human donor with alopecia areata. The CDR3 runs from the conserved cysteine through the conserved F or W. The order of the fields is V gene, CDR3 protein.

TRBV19 CASSADTLTGELFF
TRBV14 CASSQDSVKPSNIQYF
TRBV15 CATSPGGTEAFF
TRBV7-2 CASSFTGTEAFF
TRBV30 CAWDTGQSYNEQFF
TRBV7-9 CASSSTSSTEGGYTF
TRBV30 CAWSVFEERTQPRKAFF
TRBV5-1 CASSSTGGGGDTQYF
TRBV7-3 CASSQGVGWANVLTF
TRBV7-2 CASSLGGPYNEQFF
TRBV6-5 CASSRSRGETQYF
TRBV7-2 CASSLDVEETQYF
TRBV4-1 CASTQYNEQFF
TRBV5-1 CASSLEGNRGNTIYF
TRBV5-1 CASSPGDRGVDEQYF
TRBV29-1 CSVENEQYF
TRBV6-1 CASSEWTVRANQPQHF
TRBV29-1 CSAMGLEGSNSYEQYF
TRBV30 CASIIGDGNTEAFF
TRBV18 CASSPPYETQYF
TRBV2 CASILRGGQETQYF
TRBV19 CASSMLEGRRNYGYTF
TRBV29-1 CSVEDLQGNEQYF
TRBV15 CATSSDRGVLKTF
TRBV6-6 CASSPDSYGYTF
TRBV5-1 CASSILEETQYF
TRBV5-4 CASSYLSGGGETQYF
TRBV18 CASSPHPNSYNEQFF
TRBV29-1 CSAGGNEQFF
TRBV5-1 CASSAAGGHTNTDTQYF
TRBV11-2 CASSLDHYGYTF
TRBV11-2 CASSTGQGYGYTF
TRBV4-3 CASSQDRDYRDTQYF
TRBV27 CASSTPTGMRSEQYF
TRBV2 CASSELRPGTNSPLHF
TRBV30 CAWSVLGTEAFF
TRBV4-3 CASSQDQGVGELFF
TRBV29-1 CSVEDPSRPEYEQYF
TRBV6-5 CASRQRGRGHEQYF